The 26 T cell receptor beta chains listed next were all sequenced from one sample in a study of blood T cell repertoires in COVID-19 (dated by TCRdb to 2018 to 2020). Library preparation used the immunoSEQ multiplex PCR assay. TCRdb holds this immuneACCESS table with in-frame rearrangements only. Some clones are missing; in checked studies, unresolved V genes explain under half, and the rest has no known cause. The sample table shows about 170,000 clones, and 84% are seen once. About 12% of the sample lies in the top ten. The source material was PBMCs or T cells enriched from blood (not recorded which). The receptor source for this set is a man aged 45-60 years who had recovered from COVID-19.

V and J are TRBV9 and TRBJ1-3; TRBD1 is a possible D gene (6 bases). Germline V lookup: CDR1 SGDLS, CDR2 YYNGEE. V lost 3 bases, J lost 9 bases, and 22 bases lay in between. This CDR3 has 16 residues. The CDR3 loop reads CASSGTRGGARGTIYF. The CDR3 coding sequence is TGTGCCAGCAGCGGAACCCGCGGGGGCGCACGGGGCACCATATATTTT. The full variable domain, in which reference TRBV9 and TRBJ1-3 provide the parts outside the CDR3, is DSGVTQTPKHLITATGQRVTLRCSPRSGDLSVYWYQQSLDQGLQFLIQYYNGEERAKGNILERFSAQQFPDLHSELNLSSLELGDSALYFCASSGTRGGARGTIYFGEGSWLTVV.

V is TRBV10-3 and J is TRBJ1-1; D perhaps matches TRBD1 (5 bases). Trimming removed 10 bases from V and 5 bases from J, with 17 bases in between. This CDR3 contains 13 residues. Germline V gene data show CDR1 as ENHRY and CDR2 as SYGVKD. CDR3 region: CAKHGRVLTEAFF. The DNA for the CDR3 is TGTGCCAAACACGGCAGGGTTTTGACTGAAGCTTTCTTT.

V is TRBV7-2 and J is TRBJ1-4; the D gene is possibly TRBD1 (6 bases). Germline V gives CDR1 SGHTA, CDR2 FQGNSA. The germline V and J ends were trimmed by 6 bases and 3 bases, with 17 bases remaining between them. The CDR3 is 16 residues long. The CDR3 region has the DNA TGTGCCAGCAGTTTTAACAGGGCGGGAGCTAATGAAAAACTGTTTTTT. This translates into CASSFNRAGANEKLFF.

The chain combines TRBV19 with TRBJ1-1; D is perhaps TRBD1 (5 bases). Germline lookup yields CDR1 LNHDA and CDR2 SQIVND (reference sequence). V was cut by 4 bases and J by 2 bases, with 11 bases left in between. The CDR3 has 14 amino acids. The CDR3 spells CASSTRQTNTEAFF. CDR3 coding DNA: TGTGCCAGTAGTACCCGACAGACAAACACTGAAGCTTTCTTT. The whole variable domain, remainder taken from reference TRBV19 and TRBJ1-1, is DGGITQSPKYLFRKEGQNVTLSCEQNLNHDAMYWYRQDPGQGLRLIYYSQIVNDFQKGDIAEGYSVSREKKESFPLTVTSAQKNPTAFYLCASSTRQTNTEAFFGQGTRLTVV.

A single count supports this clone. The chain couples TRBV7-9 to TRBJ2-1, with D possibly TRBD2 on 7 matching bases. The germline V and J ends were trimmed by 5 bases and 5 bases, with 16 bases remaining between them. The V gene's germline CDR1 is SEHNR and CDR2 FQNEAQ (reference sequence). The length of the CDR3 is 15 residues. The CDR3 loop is CASSARGHENNEQFF. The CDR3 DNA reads TGTGCCAGCAGCGCGCGGGGGCACGAGAACAATGAGCAGTTCTTC. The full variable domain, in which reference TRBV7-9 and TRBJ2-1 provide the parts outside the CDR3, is DTGVSQNPRHKITKRGQNVTFRCDPISEHNRLYWYRQTLGQGPEFLTYFQNEAQLEKSRLLSDRFSAERPKGSFSTLEIQRTEQGDSAMYLCASSARGHENNEQFFGPGTRLTVL.

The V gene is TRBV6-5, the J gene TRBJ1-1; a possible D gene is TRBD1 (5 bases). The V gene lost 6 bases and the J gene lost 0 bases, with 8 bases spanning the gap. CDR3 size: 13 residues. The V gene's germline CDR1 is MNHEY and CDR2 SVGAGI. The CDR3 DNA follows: TGTGCCAGCAGCCTCAGGGTGAACACTGAAGCTTTCTTT. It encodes CASSLRVNTEAFF.

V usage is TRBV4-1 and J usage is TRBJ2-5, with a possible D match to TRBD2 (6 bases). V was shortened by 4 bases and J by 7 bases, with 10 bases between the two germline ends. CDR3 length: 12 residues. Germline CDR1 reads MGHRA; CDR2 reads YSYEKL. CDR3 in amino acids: CASSPPGGTQYF. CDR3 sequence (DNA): TGCGCCAGCAGCCCTCCCGGGGGGACCCAGTACTTC.

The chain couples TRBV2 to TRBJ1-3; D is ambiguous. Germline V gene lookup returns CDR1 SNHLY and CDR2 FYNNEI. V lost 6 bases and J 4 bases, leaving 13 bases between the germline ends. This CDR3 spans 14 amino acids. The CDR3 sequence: CASSRVAYGNTIYF. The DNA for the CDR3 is TGTGCCAGCAGCCGAGTAGCGTACGGAAACACCATATATTTT. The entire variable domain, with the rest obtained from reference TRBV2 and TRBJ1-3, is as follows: EPEVTQTPSHQVTQMGQEVILRCVPISNHLYFYWYRQILGQKVEFLVSFYNNEISEKSEIFDDQFSVERPDGSNFTLKIRSTKLEDSAMYFCASSRVAYGNTIYFGEGSWLTVV.

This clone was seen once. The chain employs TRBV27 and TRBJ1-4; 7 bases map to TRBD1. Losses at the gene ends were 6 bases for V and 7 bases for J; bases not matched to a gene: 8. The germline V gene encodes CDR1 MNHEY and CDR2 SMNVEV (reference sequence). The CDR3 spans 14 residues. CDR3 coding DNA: TGTGCCAGCAGCCACCCGGGACAGACTGAAAAACTGTTTTTT. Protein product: CASSHPGQTEKLFF.

This chain's CDR3 is CAWSVRRGQPQHF. CDR3 DNA: TGTGCCTGGAGTGTACGTCGGGGTCAGCCCCAGCATTTT. J is TRBJ1-5 and V is TRBV30; D is uncertain. The CDR3 sequence is 13 residues long. Trimming stripped 0 bases from V and 6 bases from J, with 9 bases between. Germline CDR1 GTSNPN, CDR2 SVGIG (reference sequence).

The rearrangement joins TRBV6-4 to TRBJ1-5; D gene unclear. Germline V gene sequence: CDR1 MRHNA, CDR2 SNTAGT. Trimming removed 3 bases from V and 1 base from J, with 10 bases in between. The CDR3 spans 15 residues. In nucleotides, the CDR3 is TGTGCCAGCAGTGAGCAGTCGGGAAGCAATCAGCCCCAGCATTTT. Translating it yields CASSEQSGSNQPQHF.

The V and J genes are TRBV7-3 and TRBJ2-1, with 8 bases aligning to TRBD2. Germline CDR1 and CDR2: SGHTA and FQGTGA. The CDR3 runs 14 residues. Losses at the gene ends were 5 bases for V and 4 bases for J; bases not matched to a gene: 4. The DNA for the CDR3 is TGTGCCAGCAGCCGGGAGGGGCAATACAATGAGCAGTTCTTC. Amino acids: CASSREGQYNEQFF.

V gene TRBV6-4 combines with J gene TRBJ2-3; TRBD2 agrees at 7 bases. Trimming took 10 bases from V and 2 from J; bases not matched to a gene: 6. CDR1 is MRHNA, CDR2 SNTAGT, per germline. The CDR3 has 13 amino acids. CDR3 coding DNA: TGTGCCACAAGGGAGGGCCACACAGATACGCAGTATTTT. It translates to CATREGHTDTQYF.

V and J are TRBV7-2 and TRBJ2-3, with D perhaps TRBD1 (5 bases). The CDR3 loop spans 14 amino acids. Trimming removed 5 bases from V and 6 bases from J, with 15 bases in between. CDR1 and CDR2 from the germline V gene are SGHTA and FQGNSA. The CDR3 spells CASSDPTVIDTQYF. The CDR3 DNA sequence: TGTGCCAGCAGCGACCCGACAGTCATCGATACGCAGTATTTT.

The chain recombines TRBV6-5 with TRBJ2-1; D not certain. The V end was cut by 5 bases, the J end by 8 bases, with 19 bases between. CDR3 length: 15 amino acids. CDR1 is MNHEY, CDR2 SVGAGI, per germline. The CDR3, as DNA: TGTGCCAGCAGTCGTCAGCGTTCCTTCGGCGATGAGCAGTTCTTC. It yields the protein CASSRQRSFGDEQFF.

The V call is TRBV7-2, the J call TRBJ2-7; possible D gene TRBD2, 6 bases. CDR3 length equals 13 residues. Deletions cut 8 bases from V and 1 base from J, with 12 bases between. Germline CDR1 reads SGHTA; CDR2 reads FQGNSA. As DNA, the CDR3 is TGTGCCAGCTTGGGCGGGGTTTCCTACGAGCAGTACTTC. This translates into CASLGGVSYEQYF.

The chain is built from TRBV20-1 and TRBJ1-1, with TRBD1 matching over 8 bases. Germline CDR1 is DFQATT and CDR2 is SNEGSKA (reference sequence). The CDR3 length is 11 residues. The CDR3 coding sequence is TGCAGAGCCACAGGGGGCACTGAAGCTTTCTTT. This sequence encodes CRATGGTEAFF.

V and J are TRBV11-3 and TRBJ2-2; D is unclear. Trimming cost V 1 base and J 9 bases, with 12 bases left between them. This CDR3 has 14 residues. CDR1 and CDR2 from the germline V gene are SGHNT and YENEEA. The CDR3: CASSLGGFDRELFF. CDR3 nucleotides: TGTGCCAGCAGCTTAGGAGGCTTCGATCGGGAGCTGTTTTTT. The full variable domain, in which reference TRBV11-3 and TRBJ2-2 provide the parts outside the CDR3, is EAGVVQSPRYKIIEKKQPVAFWCNPISGHNTLYWYLQNLGQGPELLIRYENEEAVDDSQLPKDRFSAERLKGVDSTLKIQPAELGDSAVYLCASSLGGFDRELFFGEGSRLTVL.

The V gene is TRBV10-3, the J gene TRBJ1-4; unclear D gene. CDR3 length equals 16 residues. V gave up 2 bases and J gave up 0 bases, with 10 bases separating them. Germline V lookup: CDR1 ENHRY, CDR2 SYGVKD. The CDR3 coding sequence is TGTGCCATCAGTGAGATAATGACACCAACTAATGAAAAACTGTTTTTT. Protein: CAISEIMTPTNEKLFF.

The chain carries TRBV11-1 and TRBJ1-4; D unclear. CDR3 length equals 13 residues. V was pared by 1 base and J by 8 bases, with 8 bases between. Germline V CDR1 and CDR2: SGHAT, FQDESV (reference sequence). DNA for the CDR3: TGTGCCAGCAGCTTAGATGACTACGAAAAACTGTTTTTT. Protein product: CASSLDDYEKLFF.

The CDR3 nucleotides read TGCGCCAGCAGCCCCCGGGACAGGGCGAACACCGGGGAGCTGTTTTTT. Its translation: CASSPRDRANTGELFF. The V call is TRBV4-1, the J call TRBJ2-2, with 9 bases fitting TRBD1. V shed 4 bases, J shed 0 bases, and the junction held 3 bases outside the gene matches. The germline V gene encodes CDR1 MGHRA and CDR2 YSYEKL. The CDR3 runs 16 residues.

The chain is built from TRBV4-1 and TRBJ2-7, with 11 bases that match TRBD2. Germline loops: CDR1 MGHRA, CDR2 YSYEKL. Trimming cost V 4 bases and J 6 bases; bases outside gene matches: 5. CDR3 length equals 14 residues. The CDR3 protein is CASSPGLAAGEQYF. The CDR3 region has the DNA TGCGCCAGCAGCCCGGGACTAGCGGCGGGCGAGCAGTACTTC.

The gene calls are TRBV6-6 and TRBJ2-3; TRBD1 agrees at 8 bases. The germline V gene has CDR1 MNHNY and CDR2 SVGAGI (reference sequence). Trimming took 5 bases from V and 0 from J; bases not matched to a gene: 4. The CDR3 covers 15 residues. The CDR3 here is CASSTTGGSTDTQYF. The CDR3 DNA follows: TGTGCCAGCAGTACAACAGGGGGAAGCACAGATACGCAGTATTTT.

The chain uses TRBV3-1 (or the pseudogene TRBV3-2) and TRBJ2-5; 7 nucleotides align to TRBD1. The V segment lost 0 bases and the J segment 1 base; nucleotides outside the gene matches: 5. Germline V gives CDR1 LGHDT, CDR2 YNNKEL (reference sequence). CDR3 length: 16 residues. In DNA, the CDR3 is TGTGCCAGCAGCCAAGATCGGACAGGACTCCAAGAGACCCAGTACTTC. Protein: CASSQDRTGLQETQYF.

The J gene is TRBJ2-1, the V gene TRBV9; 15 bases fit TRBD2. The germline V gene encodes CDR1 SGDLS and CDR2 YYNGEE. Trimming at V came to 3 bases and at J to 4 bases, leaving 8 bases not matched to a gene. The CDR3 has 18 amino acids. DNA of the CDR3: TGTGCCAGCAGCGAGACGGGGACTAGCGGGGGGCTATACAATGAGCAGTTCTTC. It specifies CASSETGTSGGLYNEQFF.

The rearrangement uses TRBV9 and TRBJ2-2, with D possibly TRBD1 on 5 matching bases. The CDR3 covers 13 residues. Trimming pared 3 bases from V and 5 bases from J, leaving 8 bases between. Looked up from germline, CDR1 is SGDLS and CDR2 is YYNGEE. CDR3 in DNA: TGTGCCAGCAGCGGCCAGGGTACCGGGGAGCTGTTTTTT. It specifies CASSGQGTGELFF.